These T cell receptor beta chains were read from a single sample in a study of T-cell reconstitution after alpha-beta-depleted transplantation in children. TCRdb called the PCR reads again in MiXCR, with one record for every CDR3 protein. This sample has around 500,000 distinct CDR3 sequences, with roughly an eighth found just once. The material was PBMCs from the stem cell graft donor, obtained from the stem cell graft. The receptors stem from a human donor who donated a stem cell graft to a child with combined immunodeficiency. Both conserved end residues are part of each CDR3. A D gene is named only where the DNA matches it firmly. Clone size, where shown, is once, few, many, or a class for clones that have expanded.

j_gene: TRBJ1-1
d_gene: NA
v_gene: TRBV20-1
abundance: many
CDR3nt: TGCAGTGCTGGGAGGGGTGGAGAAGCTTTCTTT
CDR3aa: CSAGRGGEAFF

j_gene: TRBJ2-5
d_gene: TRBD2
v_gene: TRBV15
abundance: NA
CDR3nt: TGTGCCACCGGAAGGGAGGGAGGGGAAGAGACCCAGTACTTC
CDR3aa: CATGREGGEETQYF

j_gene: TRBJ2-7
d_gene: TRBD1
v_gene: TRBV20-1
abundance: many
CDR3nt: TGCAGTGCTAGAGACGGGACAGCAACTGGGGACTCCTACGAGCAGTACTTC
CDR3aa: CSARDGTATGDSYEQYF

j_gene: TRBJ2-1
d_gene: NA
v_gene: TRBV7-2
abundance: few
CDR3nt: TGTGCCAGCAGCTTACTTAGCGGCCCCTTGAATGAGCAGTTCTTC
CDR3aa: CASSLLSGPLNEQFF

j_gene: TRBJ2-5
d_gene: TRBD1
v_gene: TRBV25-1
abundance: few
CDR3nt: TGTGCCAGCAGTGACTCGACAGGGATGGAGACCCAGTACTTC
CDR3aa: CASSDSTGMETQYF

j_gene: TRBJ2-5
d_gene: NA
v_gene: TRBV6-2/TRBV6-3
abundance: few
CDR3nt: TGTGCCAGCAGTTACTCCGGGACCAGGGAGACCCAGTACTTC
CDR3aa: CASSYSGTRETQYF

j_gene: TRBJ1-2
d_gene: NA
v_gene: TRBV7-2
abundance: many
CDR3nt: TGTGCCAGCAGCTTAGAGGAGGGGACTGGCTACACCTTC
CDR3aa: CASSLEEGTGYTF

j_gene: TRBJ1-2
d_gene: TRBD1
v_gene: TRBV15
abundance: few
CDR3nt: TGTGCCACCAGCAGAACTGGACAGGGTGGAGGCTACACCTTC
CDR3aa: CATSRTGQGGGYTF

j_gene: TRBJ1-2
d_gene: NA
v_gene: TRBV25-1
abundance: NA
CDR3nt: TGTGCCAGCAGTGATTTAGCTAACTATGGCTACACCTTC
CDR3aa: CASSDLANYGYTF

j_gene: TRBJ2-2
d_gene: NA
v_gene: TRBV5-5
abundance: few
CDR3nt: TGTGCCAGCAGCTTGTACCAGGGGAACACCGGGGAGCTGTTTTTT
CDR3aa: CASSLYQGNTGELFF

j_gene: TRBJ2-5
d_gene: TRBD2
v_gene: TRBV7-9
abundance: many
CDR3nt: TGTGCCAGCAGCGTTAAAGGGAGGGGAGGTCAGACCCAGTACTTC
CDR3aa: CASSVKGRGGQTQYF

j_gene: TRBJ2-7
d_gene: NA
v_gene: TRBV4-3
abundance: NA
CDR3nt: TGCGCCAGCAGCCAAGATAGGCCCCAGCCAGGGTTGGGGTCCTACGAGCAGTACTTC
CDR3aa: CASSQDRPQPGLGSYEQYF

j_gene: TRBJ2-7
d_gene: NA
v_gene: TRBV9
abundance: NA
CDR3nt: TGTGCCAGCAGCCCATTAGACAGTTTTCCCTACGAGCAGTACTTC
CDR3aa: CASSPLDSFPYEQYF

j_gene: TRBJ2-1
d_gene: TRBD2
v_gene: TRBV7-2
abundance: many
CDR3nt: TGTGCCAGCAGGGGGACTTTAGCGGGGGAGCAGTTCTTC
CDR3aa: CASRGTLAGEQFF

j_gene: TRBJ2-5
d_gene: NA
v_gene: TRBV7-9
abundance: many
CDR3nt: TGTGCCAGCAGCTTAACCTCAACGGAGACCCAGTACTTC
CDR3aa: CASSLTSTETQYF

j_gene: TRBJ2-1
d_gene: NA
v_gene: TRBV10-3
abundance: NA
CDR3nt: TGTGCCAGCGGACCCGTTGCATACAATGAGCAGTTCTTC
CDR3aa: CASGPVAYNEQFF

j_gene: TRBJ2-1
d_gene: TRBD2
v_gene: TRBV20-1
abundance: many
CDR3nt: TGCAGTGCTCCGAGCGGGGCCCCCTACAATGAGCAGTTCTTC
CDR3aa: CSAPSGAPYNEQFF

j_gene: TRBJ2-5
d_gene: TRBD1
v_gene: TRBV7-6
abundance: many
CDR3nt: TGTGCCAGCAGCATGTGGACAGGGGGAGAGACCCAGTACTTC
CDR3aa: CASSMWTGGETQYF

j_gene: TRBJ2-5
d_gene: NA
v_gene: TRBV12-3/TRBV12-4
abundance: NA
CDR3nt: TGTGCCAGCAGCCCGACAAGCCAAGAGACCCAGTACTTC
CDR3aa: CASSPTSQETQYF

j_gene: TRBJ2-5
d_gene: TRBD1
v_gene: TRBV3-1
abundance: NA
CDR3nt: TGTGCCAGCAGCCCGAGGGACAGGAACCTTCAAGAGACCCAGTACTTC
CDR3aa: CASSPRDRNLQETQYF

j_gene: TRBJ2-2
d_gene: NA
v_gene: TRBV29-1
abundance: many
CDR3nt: TGCAGCGTTGAAGCGTTCGGGGAGCTGTTTTTT
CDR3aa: CSVEAFGELFF

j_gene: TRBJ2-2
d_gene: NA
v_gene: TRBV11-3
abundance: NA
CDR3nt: TGTGCCAGCAGCTTTGGTGGGGCTCAAACCGGGGAGCTGTTTTTT
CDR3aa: CASSFGGAQTGELFF

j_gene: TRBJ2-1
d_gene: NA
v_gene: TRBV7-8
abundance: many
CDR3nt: TGTGCCAGCAGCTTTGGAGTTGGCAATGAGCAGTTCTTC
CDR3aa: CASSFGVGNEQFF

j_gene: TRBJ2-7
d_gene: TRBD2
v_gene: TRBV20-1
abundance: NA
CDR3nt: TGCAGTGCTAGCCGCCCGGGGGGCGAGCAGTACTTC
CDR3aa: CSASRPGGEQYF

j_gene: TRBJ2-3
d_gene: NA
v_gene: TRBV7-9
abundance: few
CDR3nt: TGTGCCAGCAGCTTATCGGCCCTACGAAGCACAGATACGCAGTATTTT
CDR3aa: CASSLSALRSTDTQYF

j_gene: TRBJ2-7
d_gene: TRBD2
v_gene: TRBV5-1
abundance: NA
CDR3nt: TGCGCCAGCAGCGGACAGGGGACTAGCGGGAGCCCCGAGCAGTACTTC
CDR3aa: CASSGQGTSGSPEQYF

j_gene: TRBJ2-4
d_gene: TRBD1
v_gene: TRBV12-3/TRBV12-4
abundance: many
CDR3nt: TGTGCCAGCAGTTTGAGGCAGGGGGACACCCAACAAAACATTCAGTACTTC
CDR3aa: CASSLRQGDTQQNIQYF

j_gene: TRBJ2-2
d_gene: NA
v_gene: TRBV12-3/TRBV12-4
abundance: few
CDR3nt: TGTGCCAGCACCACAGTGGGCACCGGGGAGCTGTTTTTT
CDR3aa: CASTTVGTGELFF

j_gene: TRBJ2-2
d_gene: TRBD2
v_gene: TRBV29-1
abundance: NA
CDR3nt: TGCAGCGCACGAGGGGCTAGCGGAGCAACCGGGGAGCTGTTTTTT
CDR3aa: CSARGASGATGELFF

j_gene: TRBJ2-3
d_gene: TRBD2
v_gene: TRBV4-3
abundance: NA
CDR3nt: TGCGCCAGCAGCCAAGATGTTCCGACTAGCCTACTCACAGATACGCAGTATTTT
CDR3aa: CASSQDVPTSLLTDTQYF

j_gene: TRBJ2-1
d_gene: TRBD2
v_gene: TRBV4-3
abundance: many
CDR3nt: TGCGCCAGCAGCCAAGGGACTAGCGGGAGCAATGAGCAGTTCTTC
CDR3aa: CASSQGTSGSNEQFF

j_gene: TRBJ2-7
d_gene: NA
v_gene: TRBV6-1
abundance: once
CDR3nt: TGTGCCAGCAGCCCCTATTCTTCTTCTTCCTACGAGCAGTACTTC
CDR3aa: CASSPYSSSSYEQYF

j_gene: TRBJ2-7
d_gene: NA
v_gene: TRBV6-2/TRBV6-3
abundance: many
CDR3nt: TGTGCCAGCAGCCACGTGCCGGCTGGGAGAGCCTACGAGCAGTACTTC
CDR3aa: CASSHVPAGRAYEQYF

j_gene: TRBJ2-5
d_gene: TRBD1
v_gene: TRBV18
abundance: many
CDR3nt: TGTGCCAGCTCACCCGGGACAGGGGCGCAAGAGACCCAGTACTTC
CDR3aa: CASSPGTGAQETQYF

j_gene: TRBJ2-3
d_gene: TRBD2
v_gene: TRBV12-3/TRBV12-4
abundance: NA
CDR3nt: TGTGCCAGCAGTTACCTGCGGGAGGAGCTCCCAGATACGCAGTATTTT
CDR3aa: CASSYLREELPDTQYF

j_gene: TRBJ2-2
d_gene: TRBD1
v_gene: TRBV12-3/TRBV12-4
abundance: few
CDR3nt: TGTGCCAGCAGTTTCGGGACAGGATCCACCGGGGAGCTGTTTTTT
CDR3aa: CASSFGTGSTGELFF

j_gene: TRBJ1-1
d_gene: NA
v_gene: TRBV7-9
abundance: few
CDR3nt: TGTGCCAGCAGCTTACCGCATACGAACACTGAAGCTTTCTTT
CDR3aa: CASSLPHTNTEAFF

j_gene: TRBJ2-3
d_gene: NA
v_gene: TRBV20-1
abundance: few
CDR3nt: TGCAGTGCTAGTCTGAGGGGAGGCGGGAGCACAGATACGCAGTATTTT
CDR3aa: CSASLRGGGSTDTQYF

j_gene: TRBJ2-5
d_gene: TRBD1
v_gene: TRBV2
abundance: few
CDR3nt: TGTGCCAGCAGTGAGTGGGCAGGGGGTAGTTCGGAGACCCAGTACTTC
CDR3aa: CASSEWAGGSSETQYF

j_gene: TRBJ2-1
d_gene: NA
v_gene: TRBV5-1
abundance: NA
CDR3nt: TGCGCCAGCAGCTTGGATACGGGACTTTCACAGTTCTTC
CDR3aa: CASSLDTGLSQFF

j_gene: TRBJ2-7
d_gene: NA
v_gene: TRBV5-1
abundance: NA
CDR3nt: TGCGCCAGCAGCGAAGGACAGATTAACTACGAGCAGTACTTC
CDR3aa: CASSEGQINYEQYF

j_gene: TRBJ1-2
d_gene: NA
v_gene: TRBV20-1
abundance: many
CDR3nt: TGCAGTGCTAGAGATCTGGCTGGAGCAGGTAATCCCTATGGCTACACCTTC
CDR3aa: CSARDLAGAGNPYGYTF

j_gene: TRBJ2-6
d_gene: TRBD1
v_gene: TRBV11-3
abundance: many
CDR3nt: TGTGCCAGCAGCCCCATGGGACAGTCTGGGGCCAACGTCCTGACTTTC
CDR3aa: CASSPMGQSGANVLTF

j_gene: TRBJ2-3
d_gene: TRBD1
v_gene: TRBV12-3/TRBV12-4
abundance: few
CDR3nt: TGTGCCAGCAGGCGGCGAGGGGGCCTCACAGATACGCAGTATTTT
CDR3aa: CASRRRGGLTDTQYF

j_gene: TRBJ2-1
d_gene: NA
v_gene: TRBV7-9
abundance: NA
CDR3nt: TGTGCCAGCAGCTTAGCCCCAGTCGAATACAATGAGCAGTTCTTC
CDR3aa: CASSLAPVEYNEQFF

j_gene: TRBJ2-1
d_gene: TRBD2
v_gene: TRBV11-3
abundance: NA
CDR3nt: TGTGCCAGCAGTCTTAGCGGGAGGGCCTACGATGAGCAGTTCTTC
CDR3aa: CASSLSGRAYDEQFF

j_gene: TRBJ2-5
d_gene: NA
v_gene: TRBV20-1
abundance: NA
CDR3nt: TGCAGTGCTAGACCGGCGCTCGGGACAAAATACTTC
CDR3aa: CSARPALGTKYF

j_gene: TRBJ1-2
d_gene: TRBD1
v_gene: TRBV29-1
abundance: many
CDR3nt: TGCAGCGTTGAAGTTCAGACAGGGGAAGGCTGGGGCTACACCTTC
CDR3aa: CSVEVQTGEGWGYTF

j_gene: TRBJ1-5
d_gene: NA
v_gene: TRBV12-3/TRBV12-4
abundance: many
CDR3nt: TGTGCCAGCAGTTTAGCAGGGGATCAGCCCCAGCATTTT
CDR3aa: CASSLAGDQPQHF

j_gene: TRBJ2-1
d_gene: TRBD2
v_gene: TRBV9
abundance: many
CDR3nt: TGTGCCAGCAGCGTTTTAGCGGGAGGGGACTACAATGAGCAGTTCTTC
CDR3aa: CASSVLAGGDYNEQFF

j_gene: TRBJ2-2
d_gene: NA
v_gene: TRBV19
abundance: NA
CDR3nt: TGTGCCAGTAGTATCTGGGAGGATAACACCGGGGAGCTGTTTTTT
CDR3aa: CASSIWEDNTGELFF

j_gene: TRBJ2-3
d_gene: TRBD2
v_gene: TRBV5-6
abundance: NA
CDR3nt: TGTGCCAGCAGCCCTAGCGGGGGGCCTACCACAGATACGCAGTATTTT
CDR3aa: CASSPSGGPTTDTQYF

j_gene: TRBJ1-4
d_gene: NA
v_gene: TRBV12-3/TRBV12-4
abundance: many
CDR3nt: TGTGCCAGCAGTTTTCGTGTCGAAAAACTGTTTTTT
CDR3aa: CASSFRVEKLFF

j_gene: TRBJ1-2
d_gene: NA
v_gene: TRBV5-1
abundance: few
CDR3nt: TGCGCCAGCAGCTCCTCCGGGAACTATGGCTACACCTTC
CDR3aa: CASSSSGNYGYTF

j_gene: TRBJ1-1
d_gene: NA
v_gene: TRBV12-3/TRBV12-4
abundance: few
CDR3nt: TGTGCCAGCAGCCTTGGGTTTCAGGACGTCGAAGCTTTCTTT
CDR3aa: CASSLGFQDVEAFF